A single sample is the source of the 6 T cell receptor beta chains below, sequenced in a study of blood T cell repertoires in COVID-19. The protocol was immunoSEQ multiplex PCR, while the TCRdb copy is restricted to in-frame clones and leaves out a portion. The sample yields about 280,000 clones, roughly 85% seen once. Specimen: PBMCs or T cells enriched from blood (not recorded which). Receptor source: a middle-aged woman who had recovered from COVID-19.

This clone was seen a single time. The rearrangement joins TRBV5-5 to TRBJ2-1; D gene ambiguous. From germline, CDR1 is SGHKS and CDR2 YYEKEE (reference sequence). The CDR3 has 14 residues. Trimming removed 2 bases at V and 5 bases at J, with 11 bases between. CDR3 nucleotides: TGTGCCAGCAGCTTTTTCACGGTAAACAATGAGCAGTTCTTC. This sequence encodes CASSFFTVNNEQFF.

This clone was detected only once. The chain couples TRBV5-1 to TRBJ1-3, with 8 bases identical to TRBD1. V gave up 2 bases and J gave up 4 bases; unmatched junction bases: 5. Germline V gene lookup returns CDR1 SGHRS and CDR2 YFSETQ. This CDR3 contains 15 residues. The CDR3 here is CASSFGQGAGNTIYF. As DNA, the CDR3 is TGCGCCAGCAGCTTCGGACAGGGAGCCGGAAACACCATATATTTT.

This chain links TRBV7-2 with TRBJ1-1; the match to TRBD1 covers 7 bases. Germline values: CDR1 SGHTA, CDR2 FQGNSA. Trimming at V came to 3 bases and at J to 5 bases, leaving 12 bases not matched to a gene. CDR3 length: 16 residues. As DNA, the CDR3 is TGTGCCAGCAGCTTGGTCCCAGGGGGAAGAGGTACTGAAGCTTTCTTT. Encoded protein: CASSLVPGGRGTEAFF.

The chain links TRBV28 to TRBJ2-7; possibly TRBD1 for D (6 bases). CDR3 length equals 15 residues. CDR1 is MDHEN, CDR2 SYDVKM, per germline. V lost 5 bases to trimming and J lost 0 bases, with 14 bases between them. The CDR3 nucleotides read TGTGCCAGCAGTCCCATAGGGGGAGTCTCCTACGAGCAGTACTTC. This codes for CASSPIGGVSYEQYF.

This rearrangement joins TRBV7-9 to TRBJ2-3; tentative D call: TRBD1 (5 bases). Germline-derived CDR1 and CDR2 are SEHNR and FQNEAQ (reference sequence). V gave up 1 base and J gave up 2 bases, with 7 bases separating them. The CDR3 has 14 residues. CDR3 nucleotides: TGTGCCAGCAGCTTAGTTGGACACACAGATACGCAGTATTTT. Its translation: CASSLVGHTDTQYF.

This clone was recorded a few times. The chain joins TRBV7-2 to TRBJ1-1; D call uncertain. There are 15 residues in the CDR3. In germline, CDR1 is SGHTA, CDR2 FQGNSA. The ends were cut back, 5 bases at V and 0 bases at J, with 13 bases in the middle. The DNA for the CDR3 is TGTGCCAGCAGCCGTCCCCCCCAGATGAACACTGAAGCTTTCTTT. Protein: CASSRPPQMNTEAFF.